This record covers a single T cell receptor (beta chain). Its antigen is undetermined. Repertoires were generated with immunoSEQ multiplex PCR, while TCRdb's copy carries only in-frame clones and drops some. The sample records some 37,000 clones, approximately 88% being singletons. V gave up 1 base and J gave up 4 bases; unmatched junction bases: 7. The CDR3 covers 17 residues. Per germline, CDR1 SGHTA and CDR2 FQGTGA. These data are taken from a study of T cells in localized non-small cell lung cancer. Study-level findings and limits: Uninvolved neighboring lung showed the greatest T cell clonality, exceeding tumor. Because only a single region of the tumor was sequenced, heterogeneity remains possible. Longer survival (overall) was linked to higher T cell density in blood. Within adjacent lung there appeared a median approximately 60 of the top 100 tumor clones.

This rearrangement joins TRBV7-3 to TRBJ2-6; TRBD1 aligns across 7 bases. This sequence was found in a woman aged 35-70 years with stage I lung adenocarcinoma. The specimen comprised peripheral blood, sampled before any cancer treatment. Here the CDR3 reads CASSLNPTGFGANVLTF. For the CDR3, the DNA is TGTGCCAGCAGCTTAAACCCGACAGGGTTCGGGGCCAACGTCCTGACTTTC.